Presented here are 4 T cell receptor beta chains from one specimen sequenced in a study of T-cell reconstitution after alpha-beta-depleted transplantation in children. For TCRbeta, the library was prepared with unique molecular identifiers. TCRdb called the PCR reads again in MiXCR, with one record for every CDR3 protein. The table has 8,600 or so distinct CDR3 sequences, roughly 18% seen once. The specimen comprised PBMCs, mostly from graft donor cells, sampled 60 days after TCRalphabeta/CD19-depleted stem cell transplant. The receptors were sampled from a girl less than two years old who had a stem cell transplant for combined immunodeficiency, so the T cells may come from the graft donor.

As regards this clonotype: A read error may explain this, as a much larger clone is one base away. The chain carries TRBV4-3 and TRBJ2-3, with D perhaps matching TRBD2 (5 bases). The V gene's germline CDR1 is LGHNA and CDR2 YSLEER. V was clipped by 1 base and J by 11 bases, with 19 bases between them. The CDR3 is made up of 15 amino acids. The chain's CDR3 is CASSQVVMDEGMQYF. The DNA of the CDR3 is TGCGCCAGCAGCCAAGTTGTTATGGATGAGGGTATGCAGTATTTT.

This clonotype was seen repeatedly, ten times or more. V is TRBV20-1 and J is TRBJ2-2, with D possibly matching TRBD2 (5 bases). The CDR3 length is 13 residues. The V and J ends lost 3 bases and 2 bases respectively, with 7 bases between them. CDR1 and CDR2 from the germline V gene are DFQATT and SNEGSKA (reference sequence). The CDR3 here is CSASRTNTGELFF. The CDR3 nucleotides read TGCAGTGCTAGCAGGACTAACACCGGGGAGCTGTTTTTT.

This clonotype came up many times. The V gene is TRBV29-1, the J gene TRBJ1-2; TRBD1 might be the D (5 bases). With 7 bases removed from V and 4 bases from J, the gap between germline ends came to 13 bases. The germline gives CDR1 SQVTM, CDR2 ANQGSEA. The CDR3 is 12 residues long. CDR3 sequence (DNA): TGCAGCGGCTCGGAAGGGGTCTATGGCTACACCTTC. It yields the protein CSGSEGVYGYTF.

Ten or more counts support this clonotype. The chain carries TRBV10-3 and TRBJ2-7, with 7 positions matching TRBD1. The V and J ends lost 2 bases and 0 bases, in that order; junction bases with no gene match: 7. CDR1 is ENHRY and CDR2 is SYGVKD in the germline V gene. The CDR3 consists of 16 residues. For the CDR3, the DNA is TGTGCCATCAGTGAGCTTTGGACAGGCAGCTCCTACGAGCAGTACTTC. Its protein product is CAISELWTGSSYEQYF.